This T cell receptor (beta chain) was obtained from a study of T cells in Graves' hyperthyroidism and ophthalmopathy. Each diagnosis was grounded in clinical symptoms, serum thyroxine and TRAb, thyroid ultrasound, and orbital computed tomography. V dropped 3 bases and J dropped 5 bases, with 17 bases sitting between them. The CDR3 is made up of 15 amino acids. CDR1 MNHNS and CDR2 SASEGT come from the germline V gene. Regions amplified from RNA transcripts were the TCR beta CDR3 regions. When the TCR CDR3 underwent first-round RT-PCR, the HTBI primer set was used. Each CDR3 protein gets one entry after TCRdb re-called the multiplex PCR reads with MiXCR. The sample lists about 350,000 distinct CDR3 sequences; approximately 18% were seen once.

Sequenced sample: blood. This chain links TRBV6-1 with TRBJ2-7; tentatively, D is TRBD2 (7 bases). This receptor was identified in a woman between 40 and 50 years old with Graves' ophthalmopathy. In nucleotides, the CDR3 is TGTGCCAGCAGTGAGGGAGGGGGAGATTCGGACGAGCAGTACTTC. Translated: CASSEGGGDSDEQYF.